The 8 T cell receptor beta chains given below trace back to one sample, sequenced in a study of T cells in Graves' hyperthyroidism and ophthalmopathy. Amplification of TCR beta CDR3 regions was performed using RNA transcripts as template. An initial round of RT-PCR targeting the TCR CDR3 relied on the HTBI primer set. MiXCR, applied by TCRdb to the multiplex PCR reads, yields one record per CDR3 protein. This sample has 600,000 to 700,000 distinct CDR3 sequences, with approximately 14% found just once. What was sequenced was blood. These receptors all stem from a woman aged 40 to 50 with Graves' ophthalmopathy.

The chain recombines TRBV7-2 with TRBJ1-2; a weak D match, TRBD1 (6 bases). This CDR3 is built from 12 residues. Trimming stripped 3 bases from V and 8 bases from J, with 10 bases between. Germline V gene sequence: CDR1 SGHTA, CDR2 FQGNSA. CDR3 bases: TGTGCCAGCAGCTTCGCAGGGGCCGGCTACACCTTC. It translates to CASSFAGAGYTF.

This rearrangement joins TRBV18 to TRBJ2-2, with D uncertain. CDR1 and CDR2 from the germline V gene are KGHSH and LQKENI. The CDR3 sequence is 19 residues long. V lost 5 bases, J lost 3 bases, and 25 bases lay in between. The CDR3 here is CASSRRRSGLPSDTGELFF. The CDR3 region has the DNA TGTGCCAGCTCAAGACGAAGATCGGGCCTCCCTTCGGACACCGGGGAGCTGTTTTTT.

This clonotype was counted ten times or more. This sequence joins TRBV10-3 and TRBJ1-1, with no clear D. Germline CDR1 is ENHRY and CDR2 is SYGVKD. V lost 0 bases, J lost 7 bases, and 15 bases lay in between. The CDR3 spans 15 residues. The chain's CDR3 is CAISESGRNAGEAFF. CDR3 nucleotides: TGTGCCATCAGTGAGTCAGGGAGGAACGCGGGTGAAGCTTTCTTT.

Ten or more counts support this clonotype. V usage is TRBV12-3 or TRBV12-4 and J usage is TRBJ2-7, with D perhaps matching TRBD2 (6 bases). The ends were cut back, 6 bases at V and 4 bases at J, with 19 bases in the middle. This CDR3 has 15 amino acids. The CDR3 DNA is TGTGCCAGCAGCCATTCGGGAGCACGGAGGTACGAGCAGTACTTC. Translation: CASSHSGARRYEQYF.

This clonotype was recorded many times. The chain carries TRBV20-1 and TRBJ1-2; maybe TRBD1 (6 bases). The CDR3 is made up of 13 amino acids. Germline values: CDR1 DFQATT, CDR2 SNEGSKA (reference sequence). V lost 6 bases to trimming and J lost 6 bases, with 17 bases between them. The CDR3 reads CSARRGALDGYTF. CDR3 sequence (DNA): TGCAGTGCCCGACGGGGGGCCCTGGATGGCTACACCTTC.

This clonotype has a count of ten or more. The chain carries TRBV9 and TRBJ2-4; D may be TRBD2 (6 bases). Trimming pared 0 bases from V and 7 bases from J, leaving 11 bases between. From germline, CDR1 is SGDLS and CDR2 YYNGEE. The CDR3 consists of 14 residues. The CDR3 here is CASSVDGGSNIQYF. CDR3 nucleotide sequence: TGTGCCAGCAGCGTAGATGGAGGGTCGAACATTCAGTACTTC.

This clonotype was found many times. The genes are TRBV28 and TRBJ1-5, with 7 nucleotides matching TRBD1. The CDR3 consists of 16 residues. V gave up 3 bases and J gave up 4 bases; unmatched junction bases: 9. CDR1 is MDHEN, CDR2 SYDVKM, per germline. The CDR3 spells CASSLGQGVGNQPQHF. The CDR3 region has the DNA TGTGCCAGCAGTTTGGGCCAGGGGGTAGGGAATCAGCCCCAGCATTTT.

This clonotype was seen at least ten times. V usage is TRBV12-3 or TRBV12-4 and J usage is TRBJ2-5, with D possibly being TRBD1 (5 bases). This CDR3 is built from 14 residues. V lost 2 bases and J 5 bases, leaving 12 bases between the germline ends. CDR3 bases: TGTGCCAGCAGTTTAAGTTGGGGCGCGGAGACCCAGTACTTC. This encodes CASSLSWGAETQYF.